A single sample is the source of the 20 T cell receptor beta chains below, sequenced in a study of T cell repertoires in cytomegalovirus infection. TCRdb fed the reads into MiXCR, producing one record per CDR3 protein. The sample shows a few hundred thousand distinct CDR3 sequences, 8% to 9.5% of them seen only once. The sample was PBMCs. The receptors originated from a human donor in good health (CMV status not recorded). Some clones in this sample may be carry-over from other donors' samples.

The chain couples TRBV7-6 to TRBJ2-4; no reliable D call. CDR1 is SGHVS and CDR2 is FNYEAQ in the germline V gene. Trimming took 1 base from V and 7 from J, leaving 8 bases between them. The CDR3 consists of 13 residues. CDR3 region: CASSLVGSNIQYF. CDR3 sequence (DNA): TGTGCCAGCAGCTTAGTTGGATCGAACATTCAGTACTTC.

The chain is built from TRBV18 and TRBJ1-1, with D tentatively TRBD1 (6 bases). The CDR3 has 13 residues. The germline CDR1 and CDR2 sequences are KGHSH and LQKENI. V was pared by 5 bases and J by 6 bases, with 13 bases between. Here the CDR3 reads CASSSRGAAEAFF. DNA of the CDR3: TGTGCCAGCTCAAGCAGGGGCGCCGCTGAAGCTTTCTTT.

This clonotype was counted a few times. The chain has TRBV30 and TRBJ1-1; 10 bases align to TRBD1. The CDR3 contains 16 residues. The germline V gene has CDR1 GTSNPN and CDR2 SVGIG (reference sequence). Losses at the gene ends were 1 base for V and 5 bases for J; bases not matched to a gene: 10. The chain's CDR3 is CAWSAGTGVWRTEAFF. In DNA, the CDR3 is TGTGCCTGGAGTGCGGGGACAGGGGTATGGAGAACTGAAGCTTTCTTT.

As to this clonotype: A much bigger clone sits one base away, suggesting this may be a read error. The chain combines TRBV19 with TRBJ1-5; D may be TRBD1 (6 bases). This CDR3 comprises 14 residues. Germline assignment: CDR1 LNHDA and CDR2 SQIVND (reference sequence). CDR3: CARSRTGTNQPQHF. The CDR3 nucleotides read TGTGCCCGTAGTAGAACAGGGACTAATCAGCCCCAGCATTTT.

This clonotype turned up a few times. The V and J genes are TRBV5-1 and TRBJ1-1; D not certain. The germline V and J ends were trimmed by 4 bases and 1 base, with 20 bases remaining between them. This CDR3 region has 17 residues. The germline gives CDR1 SGHRS, CDR2 YFSETQ. In DNA, the CDR3 is TGCGCCAGCAGCCCCAGGTCCGAAGGACCCACGAACACTGAAGCTTTCTTT. This encodes CASSPRSEGPTNTEAFF.

The CDR3 here is CSARVAGVYEQYF. The CDR3, as DNA: TGCAGTGCTAGAGTAGCGGGAGTGTACGAGCAGTACTTC. This chain uses TRBV20-1 with TRBJ2-7, with 9 bases identical to TRBD2. Germline lookup yields CDR1 DFQATT and CDR2 SNEGSKA (reference sequence). The CDR3 consists of 13 residues. Trimming cost V 1 base and J 4 bases; bases outside gene matches: 2.

V is TRBV7-6 and J is TRBJ2-7; D ambiguous. Trimming took off 5 bases at V and 3 bases at J, with 17 bases between the two ends. Per germline, CDR1 SGHVS and CDR2 FNYEAQ. There are 15 residues in the CDR3. CDR3: CASSTPTRPVYEQYF. Written as DNA, the CDR3 is TGTGCCAGCAGCACTCCGACCCGCCCTGTCTACGAGCAGTACTTC.

There are many counts of this clonotype. The chain uses TRBV10-3 and TRBJ2-3; no clear D gene. Trimming took off 10 bases at V and 2 bases at J, with 16 bases between the two ends. The CDR3 contains 14 residues. Germline CDR1 and CDR2: ENHRY and SYGVKD. Here the CDR3 reads CATRRPIDTDTQYF. CDR3 nucleotide sequence: TGTGCCACCAGACGCCCTATCGACACAGATACGCAGTATTTT.

This clonotype was seen many times. The rearrangement joins TRBV10-3 to TRBJ2-5, with 8 bases matching TRBD2. Germline loops: CDR1 ENHRY, CDR2 SYGVKD. There are 13 residues in the CDR3. The V segment lost 9 bases and the J segment 5 bases; nucleotides outside the gene matches: 8. CDR3 region: CAIGAGVGETQYF. The CDR3 bases are TGTGCCATTGGAGCGGGAGTAGGGGAGACCCAGTACTTC.

J is TRBJ2-5 and V is TRBV20-1, with D perhaps matching TRBD2 (7 bases). The CDR3 covers 15 residues. Germline CDR1 and CDR2: DFQATT and SNEGSKA (reference sequence). CDR3 DNA sequence: TGCAGACCCTCCCCTGGGGGGGCGATCCAAGAGACCCAGTACTTC. Translation: CRPSPGGAIQETQYF.

The chain combines TRBV12-3 or TRBV12-4 with TRBJ2-7, with D perhaps TRBD2 (7 bases). The CDR3 is 16 amino acids. The V and J ends lost 3 bases and 3 bases respectively, with 18 bases between them. The CDR3 sequence is CASSLGGGGADYEQYF. CDR3 in DNA: TGTGCCAGCAGTTTGGGGGGGGGGGGGGCTGACTACGAGCAGTACTTC.

In this sample, this clonotype turned up a few times. This chain connects TRBV7-2 to TRBJ2-1, with 7 bases matching TRBD2. In germline, CDR1 is SGHTA, CDR2 FQGNSA. V lost 4 bases, J lost 8 bases, and 11 bases stayed unmatched. The CDR3 has 15 residues. DNA of the CDR3: TGTGCCAGCAGCTCTTTTAGCGGGTGGGGCGATGAGCAGTTCTTC. Amino acids: CASSSFSGWGDEQFF.

Many counts were recorded for this clonotype. The rearrangement joins TRBV7-2 to TRBJ1-2; 9 nucleotides agree with TRBD1. CDR1 SGHTA and CDR2 FQGNSA come from the germline V gene. This CDR3 is built from 16 residues. Trimming cost V 5 bases and J 4 bases; bases outside gene matches: 11. The CDR3 here is CASSPRDRVLGYGYTF. The CDR3 DNA is TGTGCCAGCAGCCCCCGGGACAGGGTTCTGGGCTATGGCTACACCTTC.

This clonotype appeared a few times. The chain has TRBV6-2 or TRBV6-3 and TRBJ2-7, with D possibly matching TRBD2 (6 bases). V was trimmed by 7 bases and J by 5 bases, leaving 27 bases between them. CDR1 and CDR2 from the germline V gene are MNHEY and SVGEGT. CDR3 length: 17 amino acids. The CDR3 coding sequence is TGTGCCAGCACCTACGCCGGGAGTGCGTTCCGGGGGAACGAGCAGTACTTC. Protein product: CASTYAGSAFRGNEQYF.

A word on this clonotype: One base away lies a much larger clone, so this may be a sequencing read error. The CDR3 is CASSPRENEQLF. As DNA, the CDR3 is TGTGCCAGCAGCCCCCGGGAGAATGAGCAGCTCTTC. The V call is TRBV7-9, the J call TRBJ2-1; tentatively, D is TRBD2 (6 bases). The CDR3 is 12 amino acids. Germline V gene lookup returns CDR1 SEHNR and CDR2 FQNEAQ (reference sequence).

This clonotype was seen ten or more times. The chain joins TRBV12-3 or TRBV12-4 to TRBJ2-3; D tentatively fits TRBD1 or TRBD2 (6 bases each). Trimming shortened V by 7 bases and J by 4 bases, and 18 bases separated the two germline ends. The length of the CDR3 is 15 residues. The CDR3 sequence: CASTRDFGGPDTQYF. CDR3 bases: TGTGCCAGCACCCGGGACTTCGGGGGCCCAGATACGCAGTATTTT.

The chain combines TRBV20-1 with TRBJ2-7; 8 bases line up with TRBD2. The CDR3 covers 15 residues. Germline loops: CDR1 DFQATT, CDR2 SNEGSKA (reference sequence). Trimming at V came to 3 bases and at J to 2 bases, leaving 9 bases not matched to a gene. The CDR3: CSASDLAGAAYEQYF. CDR3 in DNA: TGCAGTGCTAGCGACCTAGCGGGTGCCGCCTACGAGCAGTACTTC.

Concerning this clonotype itself: At one of its ends the junction is not consistent with the germline gene, which may arise from a read error. This rearrangement joins TRBV7-8 to TRBJ2-5; D is possibly TRBD1 or TRBD2 (5 bases each). This CDR3 contains 13 residues. Germline V gene lookup returns CDR1 SGHVS and CDR2 FQNEAQ. CDR3 coding DNA: TGTGCCAGCGGCTTAGTGGGGGAAGAGACCCAGTACTTC. This codes for CASGLVGEETQYF.

This sequence joins TRBV15 and TRBJ2-1; D unresolved. V dropped 0 bases and J dropped 3 bases, with 12 bases sitting between them. The CDR3 is 16 residues long. The germline gives CDR1 LNHNV, CDR2 YYDKDF (reference sequence). CDR3 coding DNA: TGTGCCACCAGCAGAGAACCATCGGACGGCTACAATGAGCAGTTCTTC. This sequence encodes CATSREPSDGYNEQFF.

Turning to this clonotype: A much larger clone lies a single base off, so this may be a read error. J is TRBJ1-2 and V is TRBV12-3 or TRBV12-4; 8 positions agree with TRBD1. There are 14 residues in the CDR3. V was pared by 11 bases and J by 8 bases, with 16 bases of the junction left unmatched. CDR3: CAGTMTGAKGGYTF. Written as DNA, the CDR3 is TGTGCCGGCACCATGACAGGGGCGAAAGGAGGCTACACCTTC.